Presented here are 24 T cell receptor beta chains from one specimen sequenced in a study of T cell repertoires in cytomegalovirus infection. TCRdb re-analysed the reads in MiXCR, keeping a single row per CDR3 protein. The sample has roughly 760,000 distinct CDR3 sequences, approximately 34% seen once. What was sequenced was PBMCs. The receptors come from a human donor in good health (CMV status not recorded). Some clones in this sample may be carry-over from other donors' samples.

The V and J genes are TRBV18 and TRBJ1-1; D unresolved. The CDR3 runs to 13 residues. V lost 2 bases to trimming and J lost 1 base, with 5 bases between them. Germline lookup yields CDR1 KGHSH and CDR2 LQKENI. CDR3 in amino acids: CASSPNKNTEAFF. In DNA form, the CDR3 reads TGTGCCAGCTCACCAAACAAGAACACTGAAGCTTTCTTT.

The chain carries TRBV12-3 or TRBV12-4 and TRBJ2-1; D not resolved. The ends were cut back, 3 bases at V and 3 bases at J, with 6 bases in the middle. The CDR3 extends over 13 amino acids. CDR3 residues: CASSLDDYNEQFF. CDR3 DNA: TGTGCCAGCAGTTTGGACGACTACAATGAGCAGTTCTTC.

The V call is TRBV4-1, the J call TRBJ2-1, with D maybe TRBD2 (6 bases). The CDR3 is 14 residues long. V was shortened by 1 base and J by 12 bases, with 16 bases between the two germline ends. CDR1 and CDR2 (germline): MGHRA, YSYEKL. CDR3 amino acids: CASSQGLRGGGQFF. The DNA for the CDR3 is TGCGCCAGCAGCCAAGGTCTCCGGGGAGGTGGGCAGTTCTTC.

The J gene is TRBJ1-4, the V gene TRBV7-2; 7 bases line up with TRBD1. The CDR3 is made up of 14 amino acids. Germline loops: CDR1 SGHTA, CDR2 FQGNSA. Unmatched junction bases numbered 8, after V lost 5 bases and J lost 8 bases. CDR3 protein: CASSDWDSGEKLFF. DNA of the CDR3: TGTGCCAGCAGCGATTGGGACAGTGGGGAAAAACTGTTTTTT.

The gene calls are TRBV19 and TRBJ1-1; D is undetermined. Between the trimmed V and J ends, which lost 0 bases and 4 bases, there was a span of 3 bases. The germline V gene encodes CDR1 LNHDA and CDR2 SQIVND (reference sequence). This CDR3 has 12 residues. CDR3 in amino acids: CASSIDLTEAFF. DNA for the CDR3: TGTGCCAGTAGTATAGACCTCACTGAAGCTTTCTTT. The entire variable domain, with the rest obtained from reference TRBV19 and TRBJ1-1, is as follows: DGGITQSPKYLFRKEGQNVTLSCEQNLNHDAMYWYRQDPGQGLRLIYYSQIVNDFQKGDIAEGYSVSREKKESFPLTVTSAQKNPTAFYLCASSIDLTEAFFGQGTRLTVV.

The rearrangement joins TRBV18 to TRBJ1-6; D not resolved. With 3 bases removed from V and 9 bases from J, the gap between germline ends came to 12 bases. The CDR3 is made up of 14 amino acids. The germline V gene encodes CDR1 KGHSH and CDR2 LQKENI. The DNA for the CDR3 is TGTGCCAGCTCACCCCACCGTTTCTCTTCACCCCTCCACTTT. Protein product: CASSPHRFSSPLHF.

This clonotype was found many times. The CDR3 DNA reads as TGCAGTGCTAGAGTGAGGGGGGCGGGTCCGTACAATGAGCAGTTCTTC. Residues: CSARVRGAGPYNEQFF. This sequence joins TRBV20-1 and TRBJ2-1; D could derive from TRBD1 or TRBD2 (6 bases each). V was pared by 1 base and J by 4 bases, with 17 bases between. Germline V lookup: CDR1 DFQATT, CDR2 SNEGSKA (reference sequence). CDR3 length equals 16 residues.

Comments on this clonotype: No conserved phenylalanine or tryptophan is present at the end of the CDR3, so a read error is the likely explanation. The rearrangement uses TRBV12-3 or TRBV12-4 and TRBJ2-7, with TRBD2 identical over 9 bases. The length of the CDR3 is 15 residues. V shed 7 bases and J 2 bases; nucleotides not matched to a gene: 9. This chain's CDR3 is CASTLSGGPPYEQYL. CDR3 in DNA: TGTGCCAGCACCTTAAGCGGGGGGCCCCCCTACGAGCAGTACTTA.

This clonotype was recorded at least ten times. The chain employs TRBV7-9 and TRBJ2-1, with 9 positions matching TRBD1. V lost 4 bases to trimming and J lost 4 bases; unmatched junction nucleotides: 11. The CDR3 has 17 amino acids. Germline V gene data show CDR1 as SEHNR and CDR2 as FQNEAQ (reference sequence). DNA of the CDR3: TGTGCCAGCAGCTCGGACAGGGGTCCCGATGTTTACAATGAGCAGTTCTTC. Translating it yields CASSSDRGPDVYNEQFF.

This clonotype was detected a few times. The genes are TRBV29-1 and TRBJ2-4; TRBD1 matches 7 bases. The CDR3 loop spans 14 amino acids. The V gene's germline CDR1 is SQVTM and CDR2 ANQGSEA. V was clipped by 4 bases and J by 7 bases; unmatched bases: 10. CDR3 nucleotides: TGCAGCGTTGTTACGGGACAGATAGCCAACATTCAGTACTTC. Translated: CSVVTGQIANIQYF. The full variable domain, with the rest looked up from reference TRBV29-1 and TRBJ2-4, is SAVISQKPSRDICQRGTSLTIQCQVDSQVTMMFWYRQQPGQSLTLIATANQGSEATYESGFVIDKFPISRPNLTFSTLTVSNMSPEDSSIYLCSVVTGQIANIQYFGAGTRLSVL.

This clonotype has more than one count but fewer than ten. The chain employs TRBV6-1 and TRBJ1-3; D ambiguous. V was shortened by 4 bases and J by 0 bases, with 4 bases between the two germline ends. CDR1 and CDR2 (germline): MNHNS, SASEGT. The CDR3 runs 13 residues. CDR3 sequence: CASSAHSGNTIYF. In DNA form, the CDR3 reads TGTGCCAGCAGTGCGCACTCTGGAAACACCATATATTTT.

The chain carries TRBV5-4 and TRBJ2-3, with 10 positions matching TRBD2. Germline CDR1 reads SGHNT; CDR2 reads YYREEE (reference sequence). CDR3 length equals 17 residues. J lost 1 base, V lost 0 bases, and 5 bases had no gene match. CDR3 DNA sequence: TGTGCCAGCAGCTTGGCCGGGACTAGCGTCGGCACAGATACGCAGTATTTT. As protein: CASSLAGTSVGTDTQYF. Drawing the rest from reference TRBV5-4 and TRBJ2-3, the complete variable domain is ETGVTQSPTHLIKTRGQQVTLRCSSQSGHNTVSWYQQALGQGPQFIFQYYREEENGRGNFPPRFSGLQFPNYSSELNVNALELDDSALYLCASSLAGTSVGTDTQYFGPGTRLTVL.

A few counts support this clonotype. A read error may account for a junction end that differs from germline. The V gene is TRBV7-9, the J gene TRBJ2-3; TRBD1 matches at 8 bases. The CDR3 runs to 15 residues. Germline V lookup: CDR1 SEHNR, CDR2 FQNEAQ (reference sequence). CDR3 nucleotides: TGTGCCAGCAGCTTAGATACAGACCTTCCGGGACAGGTGTCTTTT. It translates to CASSLDTDLPGQVSF.

About this clonotype: Germline is not matched at one junction end, which may reflect a read error. The J gene is TRBJ2-7, the V gene TRBV5-1, with 11 bases matching TRBD1. This CDR3 is built from 15 residues. The germline V gene has CDR1 SGHRS and CDR2 YFSETQ. The CDR3, as DNA: TGCTCCAGCAGCGAACGGACAGGGGGCGCCTACGAGCAGTACTTC. Translated, it gives CSSSERTGGAYEQYF.

This clonotype was observed a handful of times. The chain links TRBV24-1 to TRBJ2-5; tentatively, D is TRBD1 (6 bases). V dropped 1 base and J dropped 7 bases, with 12 bases sitting between them. The CDR3 length is 14 residues. Germline V gene sequence: CDR1 KGHDR, CDR2 SFDVKD. The CDR3 DNA reads TGTGCCACCAGTGATTTAGGGCAGGGGCCGACCCAGTACTTC. Residues: CATSDLGQGPTQYF.

With respect to this clonotype: Compared with germline, one end of the junction differs, possibly owing to a read error. The rearrangement uses TRBV4-1 and TRBJ1-1; tentative D call: TRBD1 (6 bases). CDR1 is MGHRA, CDR2 YSYEKL, per germline. CDR3 length: 13 residues. The CDR3: CASNQGGGTEAFF. The CDR3 region has the DNA TGCGCCAGCAACCAAGGAGGGGGCACTGAAGCTTTCTTT.

The J gene is TRBJ2-2, the V gene TRBV3-1; 11 positions match TRBD2. The CDR3 has 16 amino acids. Germline-derived CDR1 and CDR2 are LGHDT and YNNKEL (reference sequence). The trim removed 4 bases at V and 7 bases at J, leaving 8 bases unmatched. Here the CDR3 DNA reads TGTGCCAGCAGCCTACTACCGGGACTAGCGGTCGGGGAGCTGTTTTTT. This codes for CASSLLPGLAVGELFF.

The rearrangement joins TRBV4-3 to TRBJ2-7; D gene unclear. Trimming took off 0 bases at V and 2 bases at J, with 5 bases between the two ends. The CDR3 consists of 13 residues. The germline gives CDR1 LGHNA, CDR2 YSLEER. CDR3 sequence (DNA): TGCGCCAGCAGCCAAGAATGGACCTACGAGCAGTACTTC. It specifies CASSQEWTYEQYF.

The rearrangement links TRBV14 to TRBJ1-4, with a possible D match to TRBD1 (6 bases). Trimming stripped 1 base from V and 7 bases from J, with 13 bases between. Germline-derived CDR1 and CDR2 are SGHDN and FVKESK. The CDR3 runs 15 residues. The CDR3 bases are TGTGCCAGCAGCCAAGTAACAGGGTTGACTGAAAAACTGTTTTTT. Its protein is CASSQVTGLTEKLFF.

The chain uses TRBV6-6 and TRBJ2-7; 8 bases agree with TRBD1. The CDR3 totals 12 residues. J was trimmed by 6 bases and V by 8 bases; bases with no gene match: 6. Germline V CDR1 and CDR2: MNHNY, SVGAGI (reference sequence). The CDR3 nucleotides read TGTGCCAGCTCCCAGGGGGCGGGCGAGCAGTACTTC. Translated: CASSQGAGEQYF.

This clonotype occurred a few times. This chain joins TRBV27 and TRBJ2-7, with D tentatively TRBD1 (5 bases). Trimming took 3 bases from V and 5 from J, leaving 14 bases between them. CDR1 is MNHEY, CDR2 SMNVEV, per germline (reference sequence). The CDR3 runs 14 residues. The CDR3 bases are TGTGCCAGCAGTTTCTCCAGGGTTCTCAACGAGCAGTACTTC. This gives the protein CASSFSRVLNEQYF.

The chain links TRBV4-1 to TRBJ1-4, with 7 bases identical to TRBD1. CDR3 size: 17 residues. With V trimmed by 4 bases and J by 1 base, 9 bases remained unmatched. Germline V lookup: CDR1 MGHRA, CDR2 YSYEKL. The CDR3 nucleotides read TGCGCCAGCAGCCGAAGTCAGGGGGACAGAACTAATGAAAAACTGTTTTTT. Amino acid sequence: CASSRSQGDRTNEKLFF.

V and J are TRBV28 and TRBJ2-5, with TRBD2 matching 10 bases. Germline V gene lookup returns CDR1 MDHEN and CDR2 SYDVKM. This CDR3 is 15 amino acids long. The V and J ends lost 6 bases and 5 bases, in that order; junction bases with no gene match: 9. CDR3 sequence reads: CASRAGGQGVETQYF. The CDR3 DNA sequence: TGTGCCAGCAGAGCGGGGGGGCAAGGTGTGGAGACCCAGTACTTC.

The chain links TRBV6-1 to TRBJ2-5; TRBD1 is a possible D gene (6 bases). With 9 bases removed from V and 2 bases from J, the gap between germline ends came to 16 bases. Germline assignment: CDR1 MNHNS and CDR2 SASEGT. The CDR3 is made up of 14 amino acids. The CDR3 DNA is TGTGCCAGTTCTTCAGGGGCTTTTCAAGAGACCCAGTACTTC. This gives the protein CASSSGAFQETQYF.